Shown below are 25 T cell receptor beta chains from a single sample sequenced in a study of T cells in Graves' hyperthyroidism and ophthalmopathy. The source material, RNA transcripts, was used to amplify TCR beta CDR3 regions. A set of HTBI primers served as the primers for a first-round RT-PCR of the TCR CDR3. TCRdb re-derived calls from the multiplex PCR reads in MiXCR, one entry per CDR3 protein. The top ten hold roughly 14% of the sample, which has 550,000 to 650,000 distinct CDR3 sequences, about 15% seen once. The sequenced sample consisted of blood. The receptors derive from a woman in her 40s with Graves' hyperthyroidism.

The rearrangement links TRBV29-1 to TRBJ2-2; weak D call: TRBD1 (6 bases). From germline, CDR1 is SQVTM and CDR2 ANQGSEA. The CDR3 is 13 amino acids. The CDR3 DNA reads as TGCAGTGGGACACTTACGAACACCGGGGAGCTGTTTTTT. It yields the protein CSGTLTNTGELFF.

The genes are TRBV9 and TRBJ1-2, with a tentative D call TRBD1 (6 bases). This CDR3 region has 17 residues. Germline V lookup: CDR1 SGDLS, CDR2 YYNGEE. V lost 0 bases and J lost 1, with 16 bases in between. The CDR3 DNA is TGTGCCAGCAGCGTAGCCGAATACAGGGAGCTTAACTATGGCTACACCTTC. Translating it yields CASSVAEYRELNYGYTF. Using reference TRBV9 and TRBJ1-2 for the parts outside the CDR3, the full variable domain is DSGVTQTPKHLITATGQRVTLRCSPRSGDLSVYWYQQSLDQGLQFLIQYYNGEERAKGNILERFSAQQFPDLHSELNLSSLELGDSALYFCASSVAEYRELNYGYTFGSGTRLTVV.

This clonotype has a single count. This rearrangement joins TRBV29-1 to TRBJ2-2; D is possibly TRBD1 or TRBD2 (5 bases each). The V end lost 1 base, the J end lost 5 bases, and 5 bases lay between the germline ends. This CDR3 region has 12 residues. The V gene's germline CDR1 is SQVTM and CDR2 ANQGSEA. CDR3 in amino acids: CSVEGGTGELFF. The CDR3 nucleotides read TGCAGCGTTGAAGGGGGGACCGGGGAGCTGTTTTTT.

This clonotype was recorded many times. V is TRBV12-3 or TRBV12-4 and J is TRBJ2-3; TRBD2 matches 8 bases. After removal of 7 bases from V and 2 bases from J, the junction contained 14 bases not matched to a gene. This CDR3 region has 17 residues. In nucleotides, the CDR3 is TGTGCCAGCACCCCAACCCCGGGGACTAGGGACACAGATACGCAGTATTTT. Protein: CASTPTPGTRDTDTQYF.

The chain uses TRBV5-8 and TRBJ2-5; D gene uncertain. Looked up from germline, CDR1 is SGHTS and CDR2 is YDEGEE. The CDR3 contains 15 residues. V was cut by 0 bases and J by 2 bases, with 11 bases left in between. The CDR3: CASSLAATIQETQYF. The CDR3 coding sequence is TGTGCCAGCAGCTTGGCCGCGACCATACAAGAGACCCAGTACTTC.

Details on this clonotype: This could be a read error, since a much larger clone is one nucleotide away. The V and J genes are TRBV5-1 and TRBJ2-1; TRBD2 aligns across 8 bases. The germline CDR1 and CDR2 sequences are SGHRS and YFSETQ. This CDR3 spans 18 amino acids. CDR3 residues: CASSLVGTPGGAYNEQSF. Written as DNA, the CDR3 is TGCGCCAGCAGCTTGGTGGGTACGCCGGGAGGGGCCTACAATGAGCAGTCCTTC.

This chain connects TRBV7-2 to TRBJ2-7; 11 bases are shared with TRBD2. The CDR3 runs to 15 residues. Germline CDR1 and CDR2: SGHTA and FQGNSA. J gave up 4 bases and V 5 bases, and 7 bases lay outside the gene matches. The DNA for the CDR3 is TGTGCCAGCAGCCCGGGACTAGCGGTCCTTTACGAGCAGTACTTC. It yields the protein CASSPGLAVLYEQYF.

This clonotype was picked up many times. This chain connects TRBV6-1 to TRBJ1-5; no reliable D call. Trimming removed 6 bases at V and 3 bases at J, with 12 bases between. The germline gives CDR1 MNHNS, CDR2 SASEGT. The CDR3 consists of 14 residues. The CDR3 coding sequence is TGTGCCAGCAGCCCAAGAGGTTACAATCAGCCCCAGCATTTT. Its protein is CASSPRGYNQPQHF.

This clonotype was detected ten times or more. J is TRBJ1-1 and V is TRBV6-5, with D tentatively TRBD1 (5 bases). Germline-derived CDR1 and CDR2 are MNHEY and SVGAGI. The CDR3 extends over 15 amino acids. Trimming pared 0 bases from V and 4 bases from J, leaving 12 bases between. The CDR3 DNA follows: TGTGCCAGCAGTTACTCGCCAGGGTACTCCACTGAAGCTTTCTTT. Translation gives CASSYSPGYSTEAFF.

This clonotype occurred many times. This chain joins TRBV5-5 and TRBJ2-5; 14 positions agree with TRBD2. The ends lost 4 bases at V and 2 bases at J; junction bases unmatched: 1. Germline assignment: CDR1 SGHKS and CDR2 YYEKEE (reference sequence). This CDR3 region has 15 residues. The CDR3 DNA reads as TGTGCCAGCAGCCGACTAGCGGGAGGGCAAGAGACCCAGTACTTC. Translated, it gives CASSRLAGGQETQYF.

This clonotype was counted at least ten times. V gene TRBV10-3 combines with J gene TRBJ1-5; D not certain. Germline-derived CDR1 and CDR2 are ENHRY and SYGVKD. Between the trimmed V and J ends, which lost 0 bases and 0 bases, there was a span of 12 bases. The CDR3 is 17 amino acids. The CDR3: CAISESTRSLSNQPQHF. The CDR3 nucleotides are TGTGCCATCAGTGAGTCGACTCGAAGTCTTAGCAATCAGCCCCAGCATTTT.

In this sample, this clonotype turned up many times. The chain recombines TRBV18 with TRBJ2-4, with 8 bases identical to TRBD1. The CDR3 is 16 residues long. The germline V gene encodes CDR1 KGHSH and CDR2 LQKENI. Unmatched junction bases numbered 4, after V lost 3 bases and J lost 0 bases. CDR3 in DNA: TGTGCCAGCTCACCGAGGACAGGGCTAGCCAAAAACATTCAGTACTTC. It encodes CASSPRTGLAKNIQYF.

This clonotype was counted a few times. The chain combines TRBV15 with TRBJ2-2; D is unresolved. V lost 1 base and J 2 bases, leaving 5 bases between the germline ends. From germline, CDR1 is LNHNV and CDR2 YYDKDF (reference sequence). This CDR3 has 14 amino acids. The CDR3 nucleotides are TGTGCCACCAGCAGAGGCAATAACACCGGGGAGCTGTTTTTT. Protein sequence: CATSRGNNTGELFF.

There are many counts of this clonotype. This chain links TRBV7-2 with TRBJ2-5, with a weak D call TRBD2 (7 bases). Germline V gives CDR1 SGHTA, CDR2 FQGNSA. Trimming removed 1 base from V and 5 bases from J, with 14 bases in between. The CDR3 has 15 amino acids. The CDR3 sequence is CASSLGGGPRETQYF. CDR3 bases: TGTGCCAGCAGCTTAGGGGGGGGGCCTCGGGAGACCCAGTACTTC.

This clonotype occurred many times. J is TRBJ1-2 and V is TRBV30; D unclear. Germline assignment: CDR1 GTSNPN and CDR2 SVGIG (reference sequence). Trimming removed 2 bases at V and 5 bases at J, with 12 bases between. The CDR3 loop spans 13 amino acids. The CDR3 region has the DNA TGTGCCTGGAGTATGCTGGCGGCGTATGGCTACACCTTC. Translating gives CAWSMLAAYGYTF.

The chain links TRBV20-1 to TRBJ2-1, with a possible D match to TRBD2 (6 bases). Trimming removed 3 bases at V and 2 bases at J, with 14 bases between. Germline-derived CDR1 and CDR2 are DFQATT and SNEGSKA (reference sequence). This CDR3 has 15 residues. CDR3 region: CSASISGTPYNEQFF. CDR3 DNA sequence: TGCAGTGCTAGTATTAGCGGAACCCCCTACAATGAGCAGTTCTTC.

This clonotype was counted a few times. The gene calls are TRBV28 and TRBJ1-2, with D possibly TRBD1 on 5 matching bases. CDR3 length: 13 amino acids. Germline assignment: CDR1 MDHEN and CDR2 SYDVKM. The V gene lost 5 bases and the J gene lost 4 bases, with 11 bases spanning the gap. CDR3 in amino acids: CASSPTDRYGYTF. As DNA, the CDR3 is TGTGCCAGCAGTCCGACAGACCGCTATGGCTACACCTTC.

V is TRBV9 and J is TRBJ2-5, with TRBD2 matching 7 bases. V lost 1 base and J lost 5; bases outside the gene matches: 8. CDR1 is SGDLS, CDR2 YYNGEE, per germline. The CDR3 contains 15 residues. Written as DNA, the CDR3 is TGTGCCAGCAGCGTACAGGGCGGGAGTCGGGAGACCCAGTACTTC. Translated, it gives CASSVQGGSRETQYF.

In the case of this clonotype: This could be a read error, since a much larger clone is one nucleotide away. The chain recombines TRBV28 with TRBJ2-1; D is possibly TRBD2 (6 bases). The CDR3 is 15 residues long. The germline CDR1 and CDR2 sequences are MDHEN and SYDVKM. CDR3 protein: CASGLVGGHYNEQFF. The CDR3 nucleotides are TGTGCCAGCGGTTTAGTGGGAGGTCATTACAATGAGCAGTTCTTC.

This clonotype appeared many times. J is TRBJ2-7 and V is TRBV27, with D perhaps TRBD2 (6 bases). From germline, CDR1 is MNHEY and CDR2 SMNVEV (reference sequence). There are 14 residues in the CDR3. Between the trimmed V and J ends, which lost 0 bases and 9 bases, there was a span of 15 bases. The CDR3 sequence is CASSLSGTLGGQYF. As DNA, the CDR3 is TGTGCCAGCAGTTTATCAGGGACTCTGGGCGGGCAGTACTTC.

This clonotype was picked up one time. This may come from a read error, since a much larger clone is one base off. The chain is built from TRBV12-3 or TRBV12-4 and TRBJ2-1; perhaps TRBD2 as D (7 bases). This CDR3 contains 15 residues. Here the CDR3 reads CAGRGSGRAYNEQFF. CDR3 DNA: TGTGCCGGCAGGGGTAGCGGGCGGGCCTACAATGAGCAGTTCTTC.

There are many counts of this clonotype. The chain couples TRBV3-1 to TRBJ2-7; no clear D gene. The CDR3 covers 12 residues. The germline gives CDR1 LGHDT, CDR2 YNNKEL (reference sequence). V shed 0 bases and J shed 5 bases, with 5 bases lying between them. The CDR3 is CASSQDVDEQYF. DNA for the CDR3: TGTGCCAGCAGCCAAGATGTGGACGAGCAGTACTTC.

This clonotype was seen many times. CDR3 bases: TGTGCCAGCAGCCAAGACGATTTGGGGGGCGAGCAGTACTTC. Residues: CASSQDDLGGEQYF. V gene TRBV3-1 combines with J gene TRBJ2-7, with D perhaps TRBD2 (6 bases). Germline lookup yields CDR1 LGHDT and CDR2 YNNKEL (reference sequence). The CDR3 extends over 14 amino acids. Trimming took 0 bases from V and 6 from J, leaving 12 bases between them.

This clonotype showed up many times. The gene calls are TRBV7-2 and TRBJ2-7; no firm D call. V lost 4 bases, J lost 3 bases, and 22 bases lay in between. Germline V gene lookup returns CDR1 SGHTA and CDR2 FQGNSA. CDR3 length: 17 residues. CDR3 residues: CASSYRPLRSHLYEQYF. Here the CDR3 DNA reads TGTGCCAGCAGCTACCGACCTCTCCGTTCGCATCTCTACGAGCAGTACTTC.

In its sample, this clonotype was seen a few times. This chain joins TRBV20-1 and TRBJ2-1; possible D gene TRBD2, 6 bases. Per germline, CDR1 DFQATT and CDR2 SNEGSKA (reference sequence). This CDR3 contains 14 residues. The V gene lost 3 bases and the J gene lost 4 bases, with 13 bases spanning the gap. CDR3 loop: CSASSSDAYNEQFF. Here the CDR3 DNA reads TGCAGTGCTAGCTCTAGCGACGCGTACAATGAGCAGTTCTTC.